These T cell receptor beta chains were read from a single sample in a study of blood T cell repertoires in COVID-19. Clones were sequenced by immunoSEQ multiplex PCR, and TCRdb holds only the in-frame ones, with some missing. The sample carries 250,000 to 350,000 clones, about 89% recorded once. Sequences were obtained from peripheral blood. These TCRs come from a young man with acute or convalescent COVID-19. The CDR3 runs from the conserved cysteine through the conserved F or W. The order of the fields is D gene, V gene, clone size, J gene, CDR3 DNA, CDR3 protein. The D gene is left open where the match is weak. The size field is filled for only some rows; it gives once, few, many or a size class.

D: NA; V: TRBV29-1; size: NA; J: TRBJ2-6; DNA: TGCAGCGTCGTTGACTGGAGCTCTGGGGCCAACGTCCTGACTTTC; CDR3: CSVVDWSSGANVLTF
D: TRBD1; V: TRBV3-1/TRBV3-2; size: NA; J: TRBJ1-3; DNA: TGTGCCAGCAGCCTTCGAACAGGGGGCAATGGAAACACCATATATTTT; CDR3: CASSLRTGGNGNTIYF
D: NA; V: TRBV2; size: NA; J: TRBJ1-5; DNA: TGTGCCAGCAGTGAAGCAGATCCGGATCAGCCCCAGCATTTT; CDR3: CASSEADPDQPQHF
D: NA; V: TRBV3-1/TRBV3-2; size: NA; J: TRBJ1-2; DNA: TGTGCCAGCAGCCAAGATAGGCAGGGTTGGGGCTACACCTTC; CDR3: CASSQDRQGWGYTF
D: NA; V: TRBV18; size: NA; J: TRBJ2-2; DNA: TGTGCCAGCTCGCCAAACCGGGACTTTGGCGGGGAGCTGTTTTTT; CDR3: CASSPNRDFGGELFF
D: NA; V: TRBV3-1/TRBV3-2; size: NA; J: TRBJ2-7; DNA: TGTGCCAGCTCGAGGAGCTCCTACGAGCAGTACTTC; CDR3: CASSRSSYEQYF
D: NA; V: TRBV28; size: NA; J: TRBJ1-3; DNA: TGTGCCAGCACCTTTACAGGGCTCTCTGGAAACACCATATATTTT; CDR3: CASTFTGLSGNTIYF
D: NA; V: TRBV4-1; size: NA; J: TRBJ2-6; DNA: TGCGCCAGCAGCCAAGTAGGAATGAGGGAAGGGGCCAACGTCCTGACTTTC; CDR3: CASSQVGMREGANVLTF
D: TRBD1; V: TRBV7-9; size: NA; J: TRBJ1-1; DNA: TGTGCCAGCAGCCCAACAGGGGAAGCTGAAGCTTTCTTT; CDR3: CASSPTGEAEAFF
D: NA; V: TRBV21-1; size: NA; J: TRBJ2-5; DNA: TGTGCCAGCAGCAAAAAAGGGGGGACTAGCGGGACCCAAGAGACCCAGTACTTC; CDR3: CASSKKGGTSGTQETQYF
D: TRBD2; V: TRBV28; size: NA; J: TRBJ2-4; DNA: TGTGCCAGCAGTGCAACCGGGACTACAAAAAACATTCAGTACTTC; CDR3: CASSATGTTKNIQYF
D: NA; V: TRBV18; size: NA; J: TRBJ1-2; DNA: TGTGCCAGCTCACCAGGGGAGTATGGCTACACCTTC; CDR3: CASSPGEYGYTF
D: TRBD2; V: TRBV28; size: once; J: TRBJ2-3; DNA: TGTGCCAGCAGTTTTTCCAACCTTTTGCGGGAGTTCACAGATACGCAGTATTTT; CDR3: CASSFSNLLREFTDTQYF
D: NA; V: TRBV6-5; size: NA; J: TRBJ1-1; DNA: TGTGCCAGCAGACGGGACACCTTGAACACTGAAGCTTTCTTT; CDR3: CASRRDTLNTEAFF
D: NA; V: TRBV29-1; size: NA; J: TRBJ1-2; DNA: TGCAGCGCCGACAGGTTTATAAGCTATGGCTACACCTTC; CDR3: CSADRFISYGYTF
D: TRBD2; V: TRBV6-6; size: NA; J: TRBJ2-1; DNA: TGTGCCAGCAGTTACACTAGCGGGGGGGCGGCTGAGCAGTTCTTC; CDR3: CASSYTSGGAAEQFF
D: NA; V: TRBV6-5; size: NA; J: TRBJ2-7; DNA: TGTGCCAGCAGAGGGGACACCACCTCCTACGAGCAGTACTTC; CDR3: CASRGDTTSYEQYF
D: NA; V: TRBV28; size: NA; J: TRBJ2-7; DNA: TGTGCCAGCAGTTTATATGGGGGCGATTACGAGCAGTACTTC; CDR3: CASSLYGGDYEQYF
D: TRBD2; V: TRBV5-4; size: NA; J: TRBJ2-3; DNA: TGTGCCAGCACCCCGGGACTAGCGGGGTCCACAGATACGCAGTATTTT; CDR3: CASTPGLAGSTDTQYF
D: NA; V: TRBV5-1; size: NA; J: TRBJ1-2; DNA: TGCGCCAGCAGCTTGCTGAGTGATTATGGCTACACCTTC; CDR3: CASSLLSDYGYTF
D: NA; V: TRBV28; size: once; J: TRBJ2-7; DNA: TGTGCCAGCAGTTTCGCGGGACAGTACAACGAGCAGTACTTC; CDR3: CASSFAGQYNEQYF
D: TRBD2; V: TRBV28; size: NA; J: TRBJ2-6; DNA: TGTGCCAGCAGCCGACTAGCGGGGGGCTTCTCTGGGGCCAACGTCCTGACTTTC; CDR3: CASSRLAGGFSGANVLTF
D: NA; V: TRBV5-1; size: few; J: TRBJ1-2; DNA: TGCGCCAGCAGCCGCGGTCTGACCCGAGGGAGTTCAAGTGAAGGCGGCTACACCTTC; CDR3: CASSRGLTRGSSSEGGYTF
D: TRBD1; V: TRBV2; size: NA; J: TRBJ1-1; DNA: TGTGCCAGTAAGGGACAGAGGAACACTGAAGCTTTCTTT; CDR3: CASKGQRNTEAFF
D: NA; V: TRBV29-1; size: NA; J: TRBJ2-7; DNA: TGCAGCGTTGGAATTCCCCTACGCGAGCAGTACTTC; CDR3: CSVGIPLREQYF
D: TRBD1; V: TRBV5-1; size: NA; J: TRBJ2-2; DNA: TGCGCCAGCCTCTCCCCGGACAGGGGTGTAACCGGGGAGCTGTTTTTT; CDR3: CASLSPDRGVTGELFF
D: NA; V: TRBV4-2; size: NA; J: TRBJ1-5; DNA: TGTGCCAGCAGCCAAGATCTACAGGCGGGAGGCAATCAGCCCCAGCATTTT; CDR3: CASSQDLQAGGNQPQHF
D: TRBD2; V: TRBV9; size: NA; J: TRBJ2-3; DNA: TGTGCCAGCAGCGTCACTAGCGGGAGAATAGATACGCAGTATTTT; CDR3: CASSVTSGRIDTQYF
D: NA; V: TRBV14; size: few; J: TRBJ2-7; DNA: TGTGCCAGCAGCCAAGATTTAAGGACAGACGAGCAGTACTTC; CDR3: CASSQDLRTDEQYF
D: TRBD2; V: TRBV7-3; size: once; J: TRBJ2-3; DNA: TGTGCCAGCAGCTCCTACGGGGGGGCCAGCCCAGATACGCAGTATTTT; CDR3: CASSSYGGASPDTQYF
D: NA; V: TRBV6-5; size: NA; J: TRBJ2-3; DNA: TGTGCCAGCAGTTTGACAGACACAGATACGCAGTATTTT; CDR3: CASSLTDTDTQYF
D: NA; V: TRBV4-1; size: NA; J: TRBJ1-2; DNA: TGCGCCAGCAGCCCAGAGGGGCGGATGTTTCTTAGCTATGGCTACACCTTC; CDR3: CASSPEGRMFLSYGYTF
D: NA; V: TRBV5-1; size: NA; J: TRBJ1-2; DNA: TGCGCCAGCAGCTTGGTCAGGGGAATTGACTATGGCTACACCTTC; CDR3: CASSLVRGIDYGYTF
D: TRBD2; V: TRBV12-3/TRBV12-4; size: NA; J: TRBJ2-2; DNA: TGTGCCAGCAGCCTTGCGGGGGCCGGGGAGCTGTTTTTT; CDR3: CASSLAGAGELFF
D: NA; V: TRBV12-3/TRBV12-4; size: NA; J: TRBJ1-5; DNA: TGTGCCAGCAGTTTAGCCCGTCAGCCCCAGCATTTT; CDR3: CASSLARQPQHF
D: NA; V: TRBV28; size: few; J: TRBJ1-5; DNA: TGTGCCAGCAGTCTCCGCCCGGGTCCCAATCAGCCCCAGCATTTT; CDR3: CASSLRPGPNQPQHF
D: NA; V: TRBV6-2/TRBV6-3; size: NA; J: TRBJ1-5; DNA: TGTGCCAGCAGTTACTCGTCTCGTCTGCCCCAGCATTTT; CDR3: CASSYSSRLPQHF
D: NA; V: TRBV5-5; size: NA; J: TRBJ1-1; DNA: TGTGCCAGCAGATTAACAGGGAAAACTGAAGCTTTCTTT; CDR3: CASRLTGKTEAFF
D: NA; V: TRBV5-1; size: NA; J: TRBJ2-6; DNA: TGCGCCAGCAGCTTGGCCGGGGTAACTGGGGCCAACGTCCTGACTTTC; CDR3: CASSLAGVTGANVLTF
D: NA; V: TRBV5-1; size: NA; J: TRBJ1-1; DNA: TGCGCCAGCAGCTTGGACGGAGACAGAACCGAAGCTTTCTTT; CDR3: CASSLDGDRTEAFF
D: NA; V: TRBV30; size: NA; J: TRBJ2-7; DNA: TGTGCCTGGAGCGGGGGCCTAGCGGCTTCTTACGAGCAGTACTTC; CDR3: CAWSGGLAASYEQYF
D: NA; V: TRBV27; size: NA; J: TRBJ1-5; DNA: TGTGCCAGCAGACCTACCGCCTCGAGACAGTTTCCCCTCTATAGCAATCAGCCCCAGCATTTT; CDR3: CASRPTASRQFPLYSNQPQHF
D: TRBD2; V: TRBV7-9; size: NA; J: TRBJ2-3; DNA: TGTGCCAGCAGCTTCAAGGCGGGAGCTATAGATACGCAGTATTTT; CDR3: CASSFKAGAIDTQYF
D: TRBD2; V: TRBV19; size: NA; J: TRBJ2-3; DNA: TGTGCCAGTAGTACCGGACTAGCGGGGGGAACGAGCACAGATACGCAGTATTTT; CDR3: CASSTGLAGGTSTDTQYF
D: NA; V: TRBV6-5; size: NA; J: TRBJ2-7; DNA: TGTGCCAGCACATCTCTGGGGGGATCCTACGAGCAGTACTTC; CDR3: CASTSLGGSYEQYF
D: TRBD1; V: TRBV6-5; size: NA; J: TRBJ2-3; DNA: TGTGCCAGCTCAACAGGGGGCTTTTCAACAGATACGCAGTATTTT; CDR3: CASSTGGFSTDTQYF
D: TRBD1; V: TRBV9; size: NA; J: TRBJ1-2; DNA: TGTGCCAGCAGCGTAGGCCCCGGGACAGGGGGCCACTATGGCTACACCTTC; CDR3: CASSVGPGTGGHYGYTF
D: NA; V: TRBV19; size: NA; J: TRBJ1-2; DNA: TGTGCCAGTAGTCAGGATGGCTACACCTTC; CDR3: CASSQDGYTF
D: NA; V: TRBV28; size: few; J: TRBJ2-7; DNA: TGTGCCAGCAGTTTATCGGCGGGGCAGTACTTC; CDR3: CASSLSAGQYF
D: TRBD2; V: TRBV10-3; size: NA; J: TRBJ2-7; DNA: TGTGCCATCAGTTCCGGGACTAGAACCTCCTACGAGCAGTACTTC; CDR3: CAISSGTRTSYEQYF
D: NA; V: TRBV2; size: NA; J: TRBJ1-5; DNA: TGTGCCAGCAGATCCTCAAGGGGAAGCAATCAGCCCCAGCATTTT; CDR3: CASRSSRGSNQPQHF
D: TRBD1; V: TRBV5-8; size: NA; J: TRBJ1-1; DNA: TGTGCCAGCAGCCTGCCGAGGACAGGGATGTTGGGCACTGAAGCTTTCTTT; CDR3: CASSLPRTGMLGTEAFF
D: NA; V: TRBV4-2; size: NA; J: TRBJ2-7; DNA: TGTGCCAGCAGCCAAGATACCAGCTACGAGCAGTACTTC; CDR3: CASSQDTSYEQYF
D: NA; V: TRBV5-4; size: NA; J: TRBJ1-1; DNA: TGTGCCAGCAGCAACCAGGGGAGGGGGAACACTGAAGCTTTCTTT; CDR3: CASSNQGRGNTEAFF
D: NA; V: TRBV19; size: NA; J: TRBJ1-1; DNA: TGTGCCAGTTCTACTTCCCAGGGCTTTGAAGCTTTCTTT; CDR3: CASSTSQGFEAFF